Following are 22 T cell receptor beta chains from one sample sequenced in a study of siplizumab effects on memory and regulatory T cells. TCRdb's table, derived via immunoSEQ multiplex PCR, lists solely in-frame clones and lacks some. The table lists tens of thousands of clones, about 90% of them singletons. The sample comprised CD8+ T cells sorted from blood. The receptors were gathered from a human donor in good health.

A few counts support this clone. V gene TRBV7-9 combines with J gene TRBJ2-5; TRBD2 matches at 12 bases. J gave up 5 bases and V 1 base, and 8 bases lay outside the gene matches. CDR3 size: 17 residues. Germline lookup yields CDR1 SEHNR and CDR2 FQNEAQ (reference sequence). The CDR3 DNA follows: TGTGCCAGCAGCTTAGAGTCTAGCGGGGGGGCCAGGGAGACCCAGTACTTC. Residues: CASSLESSGGARETQYF.

The V call is TRBV11-3, the J call TRBJ2-1, with D perhaps TRBD1 or TRBD2 (5 bases each). V was shortened by 4 bases and J by 14 bases, with 15 bases between the two germline ends. Germline lookup yields CDR1 SGHNT and CDR2 YENEEA. The CDR3 contains 12 residues. CDR3 amino acids: CASSSRDARKFF. DNA for the CDR3: TGTGCCAGCAGCTCCCGGGACGCCCGTAAGTTCTTC. Using reference TRBV11-3 and TRBJ2-1 for the parts outside the CDR3, the full variable domain is EAGVVQSPRYKIIEKKQPVAFWCNPISGHNTLYWYLQNLGQGPELLIRYENEEAVDDSQLPKDRFSAERLKGVDSTLKIQPAELGDSAVYLCASSSRDARKFFGPGTRLTVL.

This clone occurred a few times. The V call is TRBV10-2, the J call TRBJ1-4; weak D call: TRBD1 (6 bases). The CDR3 is 14 residues long. The germline V gene encodes CDR1 WSHSY and CDR2 SAAADI. V lost 3 bases and J lost 7, with 12 bases in between. CDR3 bases: TGCGCCAGCAGTGAAGCAGGGGAGGTTGAAAAACTGTTTTTT. It yields the protein CASSEAGEVEKLFF.

V and J are TRBV27 and TRBJ2-6, with D tentatively TRBD1 (5 bases). Germline V gene lookup returns CDR1 MNHEY and CDR2 SMNVEV (reference sequence). Deletions cut 0 bases from V and 4 bases from J, with 16 bases between. This CDR3 region has 18 residues. The CDR3 DNA reads as TGTGCCAGCAGTTTATCGCTTGCAGGGCCTACCGGGGCCAACGTCCTGACTTTC. The encoded protein is CASSLSLAGPTGANVLTF.

This chain links TRBV27 with TRBJ1-1; no clear D gene. The CDR3 has 13 residues. V was cut by 6 bases and J by 5 bases, with 13 bases left in between. CDR1 MNHEY and CDR2 SMNVEV come from the germline V gene (reference sequence). The CDR3 region has the DNA TGTGCCAGCAGGGCCCAGGTTGCAACTGAAGCTTTCTTT. Its translation is CASRAQVATEAFF.

A word on this clone: This specimen includes other DNA sequences encoding the same CDR3. This sequence joins TRBV5-4 and TRBJ2-7; D is unclear. The germline gives CDR1 SGHNT, CDR2 YYREEE (reference sequence). The CDR3 sequence is 13 residues long. Trimming took 0 bases from V and 1 from J, leaving 5 bases between them. Here the CDR3 reads CASSLEGSYEQYF. CDR3 DNA sequence: TGTGCCAGCAGCTTGGAGGGATCCTACGAGCAGTACTTC.

The V and J genes are TRBV27 and TRBJ2-1; 8 positions match TRBD2. CDR1 and CDR2 (germline): MNHEY, SMNVEV (reference sequence). V shed 5 bases and J 5 bases; nucleotides not matched to a gene: 17. This CDR3 contains 18 residues. The CDR3 sequence: CASSELGVSGITHNEQFF. CDR3 nucleotides: TGTGCCAGCAGTGAACTGGGCGTTAGCGGGATCACCCACAATGAGCAGTTCTTC.

The chain employs TRBV6-5 and TRBJ2-7, with a tentative D call TRBD1 (6 bases). The CDR3 is 14 amino acids. Per the germline V gene, CDR1 is MNHEY and CDR2 is SVGAGI. V gave up 2 bases and J gave up 3 bases, with 11 bases separating them. The CDR3, as DNA: TGTGCCAGCAGTTACATTGGGACAAACTACGAGCAGTACTTC. Translated: CASSYIGTNYEQYF.

This clone is a singleton in its sample. The V and J genes are TRBV19 and TRBJ1-1; 7 positions match TRBD1. CDR3 size: 12 residues. In germline, CDR1 is LNHDA, CDR2 SQIVND (reference sequence). Trimming at V came to 11 bases and at J to 1 base, leaving 4 bases not matched to a gene. The CDR3 sequence is CASGTANTEAFF. The DNA for the CDR3 is TGTGCCTCCGGGACAGCGAACACTGAAGCTTTCTTT.

J is TRBJ1-5 and V is TRBV27; no firm D call. CDR1 is MNHEY and CDR2 is SMNVEV in the germline V gene (reference sequence). V dropped 8 bases and J dropped 1 base, with 9 bases sitting between them. The CDR3 has 13 amino acids. CDR3 region: CASAVESNQPQHF. CDR3 in DNA: TGTGCCAGCGCCGTAGAGAGCAATCAGCCCCAGCATTTT.

This rearrangement joins TRBV5-4 to TRBJ1-5; D gene uncertain. The CDR3 covers 16 residues. Germline V gene lookup returns CDR1 SGHNT and CDR2 YYREEE (reference sequence). V was clipped by 0 bases and J by 8 bases, with 18 bases between them. The CDR3 sequence: CASSLVGQICQKPQHF. DNA for the CDR3: TGTGCCAGCAGCTTGGTAGGGCAGATTTGCCAGAAGCCCCAGCATTTT.

V and J are TRBV5-1 and TRBJ2-1; 8 bases fit TRBD2. The length of the CDR3 is 16 residues. Germline lookup yields CDR1 SGHRS and CDR2 YFSETQ. J gave up 8 bases and V 3 bases, and 13 bases lay outside the gene matches. The CDR3 bases are TGCGCCAGCAGCTCAACCTTACTAGCGGAGTTGGATGAGCAGTTCTTC. Protein product: CASSSTLLAELDEQFF. Drawing the rest from reference TRBV5-1 and TRBJ2-1, the complete variable domain is KAGVTQTPRYLIKTRGQQVTLSCSPISGHRSVSWYQQTPGQGLQFLFEYFSETQRNKGNFPGRFSGRQFSNSRSEMNVSTLELGDSALYLCASSSTLLAELDEQFFGPGTRLTVL.

This clone appeared once. The V and J genes are TRBV27 and TRBJ1-2; 7 positions match TRBD1. After removal of 8 bases from V and 6 bases from J, the junction contained 9 bases not matched to a gene. The CDR3 spans 13 residues. CDR1 and CDR2 from the germline V gene are MNHEY and SMNVEV (reference sequence). The CDR3, as DNA: TGTGCCAGCGGCCAGACAGGGCCGAATGGCTACACCTTC. Encoded protein: CASGQTGPNGYTF.

Judged by abundance, this clone is medium-sized (0.01 to 0.1%). This chain uses TRBV7-9 with TRBJ2-1, with TRBD2 matching 8 bases. This CDR3 is built from 13 residues. The V segment lost 7 bases and the J segment 8 bases; nucleotides outside the gene matches: 7. The germline CDR1 and CDR2 sequences are SEHNR and FQNEAQ (reference sequence). Here the CDR3 reads CASTLGLGYEQFF. The CDR3 DNA follows: TGTGCCAGCACCTTGGGACTAGGCTATGAGCAGTTCTTC.

This chain links TRBV27 with TRBJ2-5; 9 nucleotides line up with TRBD1. The V gene's germline CDR1 is MNHEY and CDR2 SMNVEV (reference sequence). The CDR3 is made up of 17 amino acids. V lost 8 bases and J lost 1; bases outside the gene matches: 14. The CDR3 sequence: CASCGWSGTGTQETQYF. The DNA for the CDR3 is TGTGCCAGCTGTGGGTGGTCCGGGACAGGGACCCAAGAGACCCAGTACTTC.

The J gene is TRBJ1-5, the V gene TRBV6-5; D perhaps matches TRBD1 (5 bases). Trimming cost V 1 base and J 4 bases, with 8 bases left between them. CDR1 MNHEY and CDR2 SVGAGI come from the germline V gene. The CDR3 extends over 14 amino acids. The CDR3 is CASSYFGGNQPQHF. The CDR3 DNA reads TGTGCCAGCAGTTACTTTGGGGGAAATCAGCCCCAGCATTTT.

V usage is TRBV6-6 and J usage is TRBJ1-4; D unclear. The germline V gene encodes CDR1 MNHNY and CDR2 SVGAGI (reference sequence). V dropped 2 bases and J dropped 0 bases, with 7 bases sitting between them. The CDR3 length is 15 residues. The CDR3 region has the DNA TGTGCCAGCAGTTACGTTCCCGCAACTAATGAAAAACTGTTTTTT. Translating gives CASSYVPATNEKLFF.

The chain links TRBV29-1 to TRBJ2-2; TRBD2 agrees at 10 bases. Germline V CDR1 and CDR2: SQVTM, ANQGSEA. The J segment lost 5 bases and the V segment lost 7 bases, leaving 10 bases of the junction unmatched. This CDR3 region has 15 residues. CDR3 bases: TGCAGCGCAGATATAGCGGGAGGAAGGACCGGGGAGCTGTTTTTT. Its translation: CSADIAGGRTGELFF.

The chain carries TRBV18 and TRBJ2-7, with D unclear. V was shortened by 3 bases and J by 1 base, with 28 bases between the two germline ends. CDR3 length equals 20 residues. CDR1 and CDR2 (germline): KGHSH, LQKENI. CDR3 sequence reads: CASSPTFPAKVADPSYEQYF. CDR3 DNA: TGTGCCAGCTCACCTACTTTTCCCGCTAAGGTGGCCGATCCTTCCTACGAGCAGTACTTC.

The chain has TRBV4-1 and TRBJ1-5; D unresolved. The ends were cut back, 0 bases at V and 1 base at J, with 7 bases in the middle. Per the germline V gene, CDR1 is MGHRA and CDR2 is YSYEKL. This CDR3 comprises 15 residues. The CDR3 protein is CASSQDPRSNQPQHF. CDR3 nucleotides: TGCGCCAGCAGCCAAGATCCGAGGAGCAATCAGCCCCAGCATTTT.

The rearrangement joins TRBV27 to TRBJ1-2; a weak D match, TRBD1 (6 bases). The CDR3 is 14 residues long. V dropped 2 bases and J dropped 5 bases, with 12 bases sitting between them. Germline CDR1 and CDR2: MNHEY and SMNVEV (reference sequence). Written as DNA, the CDR3 is TGTGCCAGCAGTTTAAACCAGGGGCGGTATGGCTACACCTTC. The encoded protein is CASSLNQGRYGYTF.

This chain joins TRBV6-5 and TRBJ1-5, with no clear D. CDR1 MNHEY and CDR2 SVGAGI come from the germline V gene. Trimming pared 2 bases from V and 2 bases from J, leaving 10 bases between. The CDR3 loop spans 15 amino acids. Here the CDR3 DNA reads TGTGCCAGCAGTTACCTGAGTGGCCGCAATCAGCCCCAGCATTTT. It translates to CASSYLSGRNQPQHF.